The rows below give T cell receptor beta chains drawn from one sample of a study of blood T cells in healthy people across ages. TCRdb re-called the 5' RACE reads with MiXCR, one entry per CDR3 protein. The sample contains roughly 700,000 distinct CDR3 sequences, more than 20% of which appear only once. In addition, the sample was reused for a study of T cells of mothers and their children.

The sample was blood. The receptor set was obtained from a boy aged 5-17 years in good health. The CDR3 runs from the conserved cysteine through the conserved F or W. Each record gives: J gene, V gene, clone size, D gene, CDR3 protein, CDR3 DNA. The D gene is left open where the match is weak. A row's size may be missing; if present it is once, few, many or a size class.

>TRBJ2-7|TRBV11-2|.|.
CASSLEGRVGGEQYF
TGTGCCAGCAGCTTAGAGGGCAGGGTTGGCGGCGAGCAGTACTTC
>TRBJ1-4|TRBV2|.|TRBD1
CASSPGQHEKLFF
TGTGCCAGCAGCCCGGGACAGCATGAAAAACTGTTTTTT
>TRBJ2-3|TRBV7-2|many|.
CASSSAWTRDTQYF
TGCGCCAGCAGCTCGGCTTGGACTCGAGATACGCAGTATTTT
>TRBJ2-1|TRBV7-3|few|TRBD2
CASSLSSSGIYEQFF
TGTGCCAGCAGCTTATCTTCTAGCGGGATCTATGAGCAGTTCTTC
>TRBJ1-5|TRBV19|few|TRBD1
CASIGQGSDQPQHF
TGTGCCAGTATTGGACAGGGCAGCGATCAGCCCCAGCATTTT
>TRBJ2-6|TRBV7-2|few|TRBD2
CASSSSGGNSGANVLTF
TGTGCCAGCAGCTCTAGCGGGGGGAACTCTGGGGCCAACGTCCTGACTTTC
>TRBJ1-4|TRBV6-2/TRBV6-3|.|TRBD1
CASTDFGTAATNEKLFF
TGTGCCAGTACTGACTTCGGGACAGCTGCAACTAATGAAAAACTGTTTTTT
>TRBJ2-1|TRBV7-9|.|TRBD2
CASSQRGGRVEQFF
TGTGCCAGCAGCCAGCGGGGGGGCCGGGTTGAGCAGTTCTTC
>TRBJ2-7|TRBV21-1|.|.
CASSKRGNTTCYEQYF
TGTGCCAGCAGCAAAAGGGGTAATACCACCTGCTACGAGCAGTACTTC
>TRBJ2-7|TRBV28|.|TRBD2
CASSVSGTAYEQYF
TGTGCCAGCAGTGTTAGCGGGACTGCCTACGAGCAGTACTTC
>TRBJ2-5|TRBV28|few|.
CASSFEAYQETQYF
TGTGCCAGCAGTTTCGAAGCCTACCAAGAGACCCAGTACTTC
>TRBJ2-7|TRBV18|few|.
CASSPSRYEQYF
TGTGCCAGCTCTCCCTCTCGATACGAGCAGTACTTC
>TRBJ2-5|TRBV3-1|few|.
CASSQETGRQETQYF
TGTGCCAGCAGCCAAGAAACAGGGCGCCAAGAGACCCAGTACTTC
>TRBJ2-7|TRBV7-9|few|.
CASNNEPGYEQYF
TGTGCCAGCAACAACGAACCCGGGTACGAGCAGTACTTC
>TRBJ2-1|TRBV12-5|few|.
CASGPPGGAEQFF
TGTGCTAGTGGTCCCCCTGGGGGGGCAGAGCAGTTCTTC
>TRBJ2-7|TRBV3-1|few|.
CASSRDPGYEQYF
TGTGCCAGCAGCCGCGATCCGGGGTACGAGCAGTACTTC
>TRBJ2-5|TRBV7-7|.|TRBD2
CASSPETSAAETQYF
TGTGCTAGCAGCCCCGAGACTAGCGCGGCGGAGACCCAGTACTTC
>TRBJ1-3|TRBV12-3/TRBV12-4|.|.
CASTVYRVDSGNTIYF
TGTGCCAGCACCGTTTATAGGGTCGACTCTGGAAACACCATATATTTT
>TRBJ1-2|TRBV4-1|.|TRBD1
CASSQGPGQRYGYTF
TGCGCCAGCAGCCAAGGCCCGGGACAGCGCTATGGCTACACCTTC
>TRBJ2-5|TRBV7-9|few|TRBD2
CASSDRAGVSQETQYF
TGTGCCAGCAGCGATAGAGCGGGGGTGTCCCAAGAGACCCAGTACTTC
>TRBJ2-5|TRBV29-1|.|.
CSVEDTRSGNRQETQYF
TGCAGCGTTGAAGATACTCGATCGGGGAATCGGCAAGAGACCCAGTACTTC
>TRBJ1-4|TRBV6-1|few|.
CASSGQGGNGEKLFF
TGTGCCAGCAGTGGGCAGGGAGGCAATGGTGAAAAACTGTTTTTT
>TRBJ2-1|TRBV4-3|.|.
CASSQVGQEQFF
TGCGCCAGCAGCCAGGTTGGACAGGAGCAGTTCTTC
>TRBJ2-2|TRBV9|few|.
CASSVNSDSPNTGELFF
TGTGCCAGCAGCGTTAATTCAGACAGTCCGAACACCGGGGAGCTGTTTTTT
>TRBJ2-4|TRBV27|.|TRBD1
CASGSPDRGNIQYF
TGTGCCAGCGGTTCCCCGGACAGGGGAAACATTCAGTACTTC
>TRBJ2-5|TRBV11-2|.|TRBD1
CASSKDRVIAETQYF
TGTGCCAGCAGCAAGGACAGGGTTATCGCGGAGACCCAGTACTTC
>TRBJ1-5|TRBV4-3|.|.
CASSQETSRAQHF
TGCGCCAGCAGCCAAGAAACGTCCCGTGCCCAGCATTTT
>TRBJ2-2|TRBV5-1|.|TRBD2
CATSSGNTGELFF
TGCGCCACCTCTAGCGGGAACACCGGGGAGCTGTTTTTT
>TRBJ1-1|TRBV2|.|.
CASSEKWENTEAFF
TGTGCCAGCAGTGAAAAGTGGGAGAACACTGAAGCTTTCTTT
>TRBJ1-4|TRBV24-1|few|.
CATSGDSLGEKLFF
TGTGCCACCAGTGGTGACAGCCTGGGCGAAAAACTGTTTTTT
>TRBJ1-4|TRBV6-5|.|.
CASSQSSVGKLFF
TGTGCCAGCAGCCAATCTTCAGTCGGAAAACTGTTTTTT
>TRBJ1-1|TRBV29-1|.|TRBD1
CSVWGTGGLHTEAFF
TGCAGCGTGTGGGGGACAGGGGGACTACACACTGAAGCTTTCTTT
>TRBJ2-7|TRBV12-3/TRBV12-4|few|TRBD2
CASAAMTSGSYEQYF
TGTGCCAGCGCGGCGATGACTAGCGGGAGTTACGAGCAGTACTTC
>TRBJ2-1|TRBV4-3|.|.
CASSPTGPNNEQFF
TGCGCCAGCAGCCCGACCGGGCCGAACAATGAGCAGTTCTTC
>TRBJ2-3|TRBV4-2|few|TRBD2
CASSQGTSGGLSTDTQYF
TGTGCCAGCAGCCAAGGGACTAGCGGGGGGCTTAGCACAGATACGCAGTATTTT
>TRBJ1-2|TRBV7-9|.|.
CASSAPREMNYGYTF
TGTGCCAGCAGCGCCCCTAGGGAGATGAACTATGGCTACACCTTC
>TRBJ2-7|TRBV20-1|.|TRBD2
CSARDHLAGVGEQYF
TGCAGTGCTAGAGATCACCTAGCGGGGGTAGGCGAGCAGTACTTC
>TRBJ2-5|TRBV28|.|.
CTSGWGETQYF
TGTACCAGCGGGTGGGGAGAGACCCAGTACTTC
>TRBJ2-3|TRBV4-2|few|.
CASSQEEVAVDTQYF
TGTGCCAGCAGCCAAGAAGAAGTTGCCGTAGATACGCAGTATTTT
>TRBJ2-6|TRBV11-2|.|.
CASQLWDTRLSGANVLTF
TGTGCCAGTCAGCTCTGGGACACACGACTCTCTGGGGCCAACGTCCTGACTTTC
>TRBJ2-1|TRBV4-3|few|.
CASSPRRGWDEQFF
TGCGCCAGCAGCCCCCGACGGGGTTGGGATGAGCAGTTCTTC
>TRBJ2-5|TRBV29-1|few|.
CRVGETQYF
TGCAGAGTAGGGGAGACCCAGTACTTC
>TRBJ1-5|TRBV12-3/TRBV12-4|.|.
CASTREGWTQPQHF
TGTGCCAGCACCCGGGAAGGGTGGACTCAGCCCCAGCATTTT
>TRBJ1-1|TRBV5-1|.|.
CASSLAGIDTEAFF
TGCGCCAGCAGCTTGGCAGGTATCGACACTGAAGCTTTCTTT
>TRBJ2-5|TRBV7-2|.|.
CASTQGGTSSTQYF
TGTGCCAGCACCCAGGGGGGCACTAGTTCGACCCAGTACTTC
>TRBJ2-7|TRBV29-1|few|.
CSVVEPSSYEQYF
TGCAGCGTTGTAGAGCCGAGCTCCTACGAGCAGTACTTC
>TRBJ2-1|TRBV5-1|few|.
CASSRGPESDNEQFF
TGCGCCAGCAGCAGGGGTCCCGAATCGGACAATGAGCAGTTCTTC
>TRBJ2-2|TRBV28|few|TRBD2
CASGLAGGNGELFF
TGTGCCAGCGGACTAGCGGGAGGGAACGGGGAGCTGTTTTTT
>TRBJ2-6|TRBV2|.|.
CASSGGSLGVANVLTF
TGTGCCAGCAGTGGCGGCAGCCTTGGTGTGGCCAACGTCCTGACTTTC
>TRBJ2-1|TRBV29-1|.|.
CSVFEGNEQFF
TGCAGCGTTTTTGAGGGAAATGAGCAGTTCTTC
>TRBJ2-1|TRBV29-1|.|.
CSVEGFESSYNEQFF
TGCAGCGTTGAAGGTTTCGAAAGCTCCTACAATGAGCAGTTCTTC